This T cell receptor (beta chain) was found in a study of T cells after somatic rescue of genetic block. Using immunoSEQ multiplex PCR, the repertoire was profiled, and TCRdb retains in-frame clones only, with some absent. There are roughly 55,000 clones in the sample; about 96% occur only once, and 0.075% to 0.095% lies in the top ten. The CDR3 contains 15 residues. The germline V gene encodes CDR1 LNHNV and CDR2 YYDKDF (reference sequence). The V gene end was trimmed by 0 bases and the J gene end by 7 bases; junction bases not matched to a gene: 5. The chain carries TRBV15 and TRBJ1-4; 7 nucleotides match TRBD1. The sequenced material came from peripheral blood mononuclear cells (PBMCs). The origin of this receptor is a child in the first two years of life. The CDR3 loop is CATSRDHRGFEKLFF. In nucleotides, the CDR3 is TGTGCCACCAGCAGAGATCACAGGGGTTTTGAAAAACTGTTTTTT.